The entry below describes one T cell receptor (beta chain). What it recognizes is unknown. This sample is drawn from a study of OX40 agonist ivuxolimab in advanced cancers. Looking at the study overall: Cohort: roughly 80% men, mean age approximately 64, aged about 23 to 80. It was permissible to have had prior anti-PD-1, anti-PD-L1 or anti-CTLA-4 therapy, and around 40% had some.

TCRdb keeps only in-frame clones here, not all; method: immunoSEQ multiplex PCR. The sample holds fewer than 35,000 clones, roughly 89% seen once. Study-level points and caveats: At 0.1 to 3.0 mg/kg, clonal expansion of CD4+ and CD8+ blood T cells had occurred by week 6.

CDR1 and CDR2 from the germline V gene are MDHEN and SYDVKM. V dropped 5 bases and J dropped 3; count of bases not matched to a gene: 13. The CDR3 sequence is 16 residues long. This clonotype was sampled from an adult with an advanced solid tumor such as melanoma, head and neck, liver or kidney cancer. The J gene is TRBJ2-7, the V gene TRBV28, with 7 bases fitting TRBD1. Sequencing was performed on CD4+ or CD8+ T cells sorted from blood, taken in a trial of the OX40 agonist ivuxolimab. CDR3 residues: CASSNWDRRLDYEQYF. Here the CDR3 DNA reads TGTGCCAGCAGTAACTGGGACAGACGGCTTGACTACGAGCAGTACTTC.